The TCR beta chain under discussion was sequenced for a study of blood T cell repertoires in COVID-19. Study-level information: Whether acute or convalescent, the COVID-19 samples came from the United States, Italy and Spain.

Per the study methods: Amplifying reference gene primers gave estimates of nucleated cell counts. Libraries were prepared by immunoSEQ multiplex PCR; TCRdb keeps only in-frame clonotypes and omits some of them. V and J calls and clone size are as listed in that table; D and trimming were resolved from the DNA. The data show some 75,000 clones, with less than 90% seen just once and around 13% held by the top ten. Trimming removed 2 bases from V and 7 bases from J; junction bases left unmatched: 9. The germline V gene has CDR1 GTSNPN and CDR2 SVGIG (reference sequence). CDR3 size: 15 residues. Seattle researchers signed up patients amid active infection and tracked them longitudinally.

This clonotype was sampled from a man aged 45-65 years with COVID-19, enrolled during active disease. The sequencing input was peripheral blood. The chain joins TRBV30 to TRBJ2-4; 9 bases line up with TRBD1. The DNA of the CDR3 is TGTGCCTGGAGTAACAGGGGGCGGATAGGGAACATTCAGTACTTC. Its translation is CAWSNRGRIGNIQYF.